This T cell receptor beta chain emerged from a study of OX40 agonist ivuxolimab in advanced cancers. Study-level background: Administration of intravenous ivuxolimab to patients occurred every 2 weeks at 0.01 to 10 mg/kg. Notes on the study in general: At 0.1-3.0 mg/kg, partial responders had clonal expansion among the lowest observed. The study found that CD8+ T cells averaged more expanded clones than CD4+. It was also the case that some nonresponders had low normalized T-cell clonal expansion.

As concerns this clone: The antigen is not known.

Measured with immunoSEQ multiplex PCR; TCRdb has only the in-frame clones, and not every one. The table records 75,000 to 100,000 clones, around four fifths of them present only once. V was cut by 4 bases and J by 3 bases, with 13 bases left in between. The CDR3 is made up of 14 amino acids. Germline V gene sequence: CDR1 SNHLY, CDR2 FYNNEI. This rearrangement joins TRBV2 to TRBJ2-7; D is unclear. This TCR derives from an adult with an advanced solid tumor such as melanoma, head and neck, liver or kidney cancer. Sample: CD4+ or CD8+ T cells sorted from blood, taken in a trial of the OX40 agonist ivuxolimab. The CDR3 reads CASSARGVGYEQYF. The CDR3 region has the DNA TGTGCCAGCAGTGCTAGAGGAGTAGGCTACGAGCAGTACTTC. Variable domain in full (rest from reference TRBV2 and TRBJ2-7): EPEVTQTPSHQVTQMGQEVILRCVPISNHLYFYWYRQILGQKVEFLVSFYNNEISEKSEIFDDQFSVERPDGSNFTLKIRSTKLEDSAMYFCASSARGVGYEQYFGPGTRLTVT.